Shown below are 21 T cell receptor beta chains from a single sample sequenced in a study of monozygotic twins with inflammatory bowel disease. TCRdb re-called the 5' RACE reads; every CDR3 protein appears as one record, without DNA. Its clone listing holds hundreds of thousands of distinct CDR3 sequences. Sequencing was performed on blood. All receptors derive from a human donor with ulcerative colitis or Crohn's disease, or a healthy co-twin of an affected twin (not recorded which).

This chain joins TRBV10-3 and TRBJ1-5. There are 14 residues in the CDR3. Germline CDR1 reads ENHRY; CDR2 reads SYGVKD. The CDR3 is CAISESGSGQPQHF.

CDR3 amino acids: CASSLDYASSYEQYF. The rearrangement joins TRBV11-2 to TRBJ2-7. Germline loops: CDR1 SGHAT, CDR2 FQNNGV. The CDR3 loop spans 15 amino acids.

The chain joins TRBV12-3 or TRBV12-4 to TRBJ1-1; TCRdb's D call of TRBD1 is untestable without DNA. This CDR3 region has 14 residues. This chain's CDR3 is CASRRNRGNTEAFF.

V usage is TRBV20-1 and J usage is TRBJ2-3. CDR3 length: 13 amino acids. In germline, CDR1 is DFQATT, CDR2 SNEGSKA (reference sequence). CDR3 sequence reads: CSALDTNTDTQYF.

The V and J genes are TRBV20-1 and TRBJ1-5; TCRdb's D call of TRBD1 is untestable without DNA. The CDR3 consists of 15 residues. Germline values: CDR1 DFQATT, CDR2 SNEGSKA (reference sequence). The chain's CDR3 is CSARVAGNVYQPQHF.

The V call is TRBV20-1, the J call TRBJ2-3; the D call of TRBD2 rests on TCRdb alone, since no DNA is present to check it. CDR1 and CDR2 (germline): DFQATT, SNEGSKA (reference sequence). The CDR3 runs to 13 residues. CDR3 sequence: CSARDTRGLTQYF.

This chain links TRBV28 with TRBJ2-2; no DNA is available, so the TRBD1 call from TCRdb remains unchecked. The germline gives CDR1 MDHEN, CDR2 SYDVKM. This CDR3 has 16 amino acids. The CDR3 protein is CASSLWGRGSTGELFF.

CDR3 amino acids: CASSTQTGGTSYEQYF. The chain has TRBV7-9 and TRBJ2-7; lacking DNA, the TRBD1 call made by TCRdb goes unchecked. Germline V gene sequence: CDR1 SEHNR, CDR2 FQNEAQ (reference sequence). The CDR3 length is 16 residues.

The rearrangement uses TRBV19 and TRBJ2-7; checking the TCRdb D call of TRBD1 is not possible without DNA. This CDR3 region has 13 residues. CDR1 is LNHDA, CDR2 SQIVND, per germline (reference sequence). The CDR3 sequence: CASHRAGSYEQYF.

The V gene is TRBV27, the J gene TRBJ1-1; TCRdb proposes TRBD1, but this gene call is untestable without DNA. In germline, CDR1 is MNHEY, CDR2 SMNVEV (reference sequence). The length of the CDR3 is 18 residues. The CDR3 sequence is CASSLSGRQGSLNTEAFF.

This chain joins TRBV7-2 and TRBJ2-7; TCRdb proposes TRBD2, but this gene call is untestable without DNA. The CDR3 is 14 amino acids. The germline V gene has CDR1 SGHTA and CDR2 FQGNSA. The CDR3 loop is CASSTGLAGDEQYF.

V usage is TRBV20-1 and J usage is TRBJ2-3; TCRdb's assignment of TRBD2 cannot be checked, as there is no DNA. The CDR3 totals 16 residues. CDR1 is DFQATT and CDR2 is SNEGSKA in the germline V gene (reference sequence). CDR3 sequence: CSLTSGRVVHTDTQYF.

This chain connects TRBV20-1 to TRBJ2-3; the D call from TCRdb, TRBD2, cannot be confirmed without DNA. This CDR3 spans 14 amino acids. The germline V gene has CDR1 DFQATT and CDR2 SNEGSKA (reference sequence). The CDR3 loop reads CSASQAGSTDTQYF.

The chain employs TRBV7-9 and TRBJ2-1; with no DNA, the TCRdb D assignment of TRBD1 cannot be verified. This CDR3 is 14 amino acids long. CDR1 is SEHNR, CDR2 FQNEAQ, per germline (reference sequence). The CDR3 reads CASITTGGTNEQFF.

The rearrangement joins TRBV6-5 to TRBJ1-5. This CDR3 contains 15 residues. Looked up from germline, CDR1 is MNHEY and CDR2 is SVGAGI. CDR3 sequence reads: CASSYSSGDRQPQHF.

This chain links TRBV20-1 with TRBJ2-2; the TRBD2 assignment by TCRdb is unverifiable without DNA. CDR3 length: 16 amino acids. Germline CDR1 DFQATT, CDR2 SNEGSKA (reference sequence). CDR3 amino acids: CSARDPARGNTGELFF.

The chain has TRBV5-1 and TRBJ2-2; TCRdb's D gene call, TRBD1, goes unchecked for lack of DNA. Germline CDR1 reads SGHRS; CDR2 reads YFSETQ. The CDR3 covers 16 residues. This chain's CDR3 is CASSRTGGGNTGELFF.

The chain joins TRBV2 to TRBJ2-3; TCRdb's D call of TRBD2 is untestable without DNA. The germline CDR1 and CDR2 sequences are SNHLY and FYNNEI. The CDR3 is made up of 15 amino acids. Here the CDR3 reads CASSFTSERSDTQYF.

This chain joins TRBV7-6 and TRBJ2-2. Germline values: CDR1 SGHVS, CDR2 FNYEAQ. CDR3 size: 16 residues. The CDR3 protein is CASSLVKGDNTGELFF.

The chain uses TRBV5-1 and TRBJ1-2. Germline V lookup: CDR1 SGHRS, CDR2 YFSETQ. This CDR3 is 13 amino acids long. CDR3 residues: CASSLERVYGYTF.

This chain uses TRBV12-3 or TRBV12-4 with TRBJ2-2; TCRdb indicates TRBD1, and absent DNA this call remains unverified. CDR3 length: 16 amino acids. CDR3 sequence: CASSLGRGRKTGELFF.